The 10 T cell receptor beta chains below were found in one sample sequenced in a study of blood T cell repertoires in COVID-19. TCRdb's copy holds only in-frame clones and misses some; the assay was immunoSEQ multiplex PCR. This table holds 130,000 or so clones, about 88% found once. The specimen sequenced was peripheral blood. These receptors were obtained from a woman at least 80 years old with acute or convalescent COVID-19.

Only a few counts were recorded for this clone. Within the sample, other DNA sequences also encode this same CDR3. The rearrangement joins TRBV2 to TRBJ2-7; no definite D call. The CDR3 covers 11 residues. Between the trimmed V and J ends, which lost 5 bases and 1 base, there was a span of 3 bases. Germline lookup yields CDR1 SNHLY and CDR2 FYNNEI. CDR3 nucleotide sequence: TGTGCCAGCAGTCTTTCCTACGAGCAGTACTTC. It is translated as CASSLSYEQYF.

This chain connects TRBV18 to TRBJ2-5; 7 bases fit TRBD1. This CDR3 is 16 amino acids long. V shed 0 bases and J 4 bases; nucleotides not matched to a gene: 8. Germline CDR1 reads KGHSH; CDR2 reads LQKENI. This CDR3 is CASSPPGVTGLETQYF. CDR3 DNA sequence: TGTGCCAGCTCACCACCGGGTGTGACAGGGTTAGAGACCCAGTACTTC.

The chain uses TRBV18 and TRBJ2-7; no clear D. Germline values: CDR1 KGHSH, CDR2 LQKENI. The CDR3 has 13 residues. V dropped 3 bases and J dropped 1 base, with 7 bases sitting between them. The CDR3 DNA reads TGTGCCAGCTCACCGGGCCCTTCCTACGAGCAGTACTTC. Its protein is CASSPGPSYEQYF.

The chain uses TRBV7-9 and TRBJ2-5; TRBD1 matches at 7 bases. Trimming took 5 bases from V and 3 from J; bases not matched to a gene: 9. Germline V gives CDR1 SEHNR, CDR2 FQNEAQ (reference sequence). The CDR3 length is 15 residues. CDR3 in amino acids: CASSLAGTAKETQYF. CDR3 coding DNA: TGTGCCAGCAGCCTCGCCGGGACAGCCAAAGAGACCCAGTACTTC.

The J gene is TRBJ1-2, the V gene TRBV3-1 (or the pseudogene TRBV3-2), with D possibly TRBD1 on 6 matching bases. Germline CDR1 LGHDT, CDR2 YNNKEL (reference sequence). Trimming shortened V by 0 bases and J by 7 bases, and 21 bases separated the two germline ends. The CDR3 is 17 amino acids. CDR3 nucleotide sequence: TGTGCCAGCAGCCAAGATTTTGGGGGCGGATCAACCGGTGGCTACACCTTC. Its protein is CASSQDFGGGSTGGYTF.

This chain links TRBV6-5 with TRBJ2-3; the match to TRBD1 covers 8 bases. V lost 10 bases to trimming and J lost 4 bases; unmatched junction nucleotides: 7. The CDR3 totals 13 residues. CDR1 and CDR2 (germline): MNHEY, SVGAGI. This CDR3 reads CATDRGWSDTQYF. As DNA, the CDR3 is TGTGCCACCGACAGGGGCTGGTCAGATACGCAGTATTTT.

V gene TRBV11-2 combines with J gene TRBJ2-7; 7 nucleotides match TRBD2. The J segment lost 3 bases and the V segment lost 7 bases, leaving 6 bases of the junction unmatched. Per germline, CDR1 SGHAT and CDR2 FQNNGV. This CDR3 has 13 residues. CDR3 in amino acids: CASTGLGDYEQYF. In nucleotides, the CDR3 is TGTGCCAGCACAGGACTAGGGGACTACGAGCAGTACTTC.

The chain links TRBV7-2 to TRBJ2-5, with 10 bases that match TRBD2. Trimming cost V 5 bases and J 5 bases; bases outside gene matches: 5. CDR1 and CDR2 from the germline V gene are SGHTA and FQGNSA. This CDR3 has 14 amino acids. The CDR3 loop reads CASSQAGGRETQYF. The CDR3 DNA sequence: TGTGCCAGCAGCCAAGCGGGGGGGCGGGAGACCCAGTACTTC.

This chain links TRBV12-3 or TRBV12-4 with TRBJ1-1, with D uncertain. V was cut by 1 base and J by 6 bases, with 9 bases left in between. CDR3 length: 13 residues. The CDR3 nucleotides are TGTGCCAGCAGTTTAGGTCAGTTCGCTGAAGCTTTCTTT. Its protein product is CASSLGQFAEAFF.

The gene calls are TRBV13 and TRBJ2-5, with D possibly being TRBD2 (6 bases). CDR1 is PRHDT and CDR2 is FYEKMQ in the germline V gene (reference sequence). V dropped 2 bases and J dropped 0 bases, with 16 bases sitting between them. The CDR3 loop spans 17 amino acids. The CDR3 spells CASSLRPAGRYQETQYF. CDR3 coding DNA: TGTGCCAGCAGCTTAAGGCCTGCGGGAAGGTACCAAGAGACCCAGTACTTC.